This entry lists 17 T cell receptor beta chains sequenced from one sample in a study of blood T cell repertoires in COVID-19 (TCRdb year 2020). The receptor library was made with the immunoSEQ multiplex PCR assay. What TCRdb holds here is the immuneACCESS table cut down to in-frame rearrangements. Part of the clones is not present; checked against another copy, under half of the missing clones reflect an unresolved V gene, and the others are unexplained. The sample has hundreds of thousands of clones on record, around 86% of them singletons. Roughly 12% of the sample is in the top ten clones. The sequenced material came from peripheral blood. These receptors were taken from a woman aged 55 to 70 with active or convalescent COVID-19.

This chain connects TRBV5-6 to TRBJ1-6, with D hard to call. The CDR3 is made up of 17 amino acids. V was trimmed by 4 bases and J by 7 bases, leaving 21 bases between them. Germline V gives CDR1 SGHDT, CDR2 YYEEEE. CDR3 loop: CASSAPMLGGLNSPLHF. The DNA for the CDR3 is TGTGCCAGCAGCGCACCCATGCTAGGCGGCTTGAATTCACCCCTCCACTTT.

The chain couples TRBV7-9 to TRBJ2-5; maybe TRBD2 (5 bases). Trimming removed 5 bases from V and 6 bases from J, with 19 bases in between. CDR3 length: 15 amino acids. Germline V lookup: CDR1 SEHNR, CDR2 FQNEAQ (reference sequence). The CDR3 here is CASSPGVAPDQTQYF. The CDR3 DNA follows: TGTGCCAGCAGCCCCGGGGTAGCGCCCGACCAGACCCAGTACTTC.

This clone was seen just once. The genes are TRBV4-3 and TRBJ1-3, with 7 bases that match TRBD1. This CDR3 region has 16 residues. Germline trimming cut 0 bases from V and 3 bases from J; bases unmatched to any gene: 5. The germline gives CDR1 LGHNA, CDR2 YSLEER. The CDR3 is CASSQDKTGLGNTIYF. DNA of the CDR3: TGCGCCAGCAGCCAAGACAAGACAGGGCTTGGAAACACCATATATTTT.

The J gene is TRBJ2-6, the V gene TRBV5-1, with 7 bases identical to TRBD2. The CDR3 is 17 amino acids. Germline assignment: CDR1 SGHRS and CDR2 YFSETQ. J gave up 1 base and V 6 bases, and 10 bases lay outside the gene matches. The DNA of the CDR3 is TGCGCCAGCACCGGGAGGACGGGGCCTTCTGGGGCCAACGTCCTGACTTTC. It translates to CASTGRTGPSGANVLTF.

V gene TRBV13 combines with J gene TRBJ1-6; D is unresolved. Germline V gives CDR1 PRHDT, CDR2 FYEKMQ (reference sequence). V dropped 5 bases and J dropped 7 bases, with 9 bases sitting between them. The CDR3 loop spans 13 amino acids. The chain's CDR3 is CASSRYTNSPLHF. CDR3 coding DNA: TGTGCCAGCAGCCGATATACAAATTCACCCCTCCACTTT. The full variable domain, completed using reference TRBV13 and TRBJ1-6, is AAGVIQSPRHLIKEKRETATLKCYPIPRHDTVYWYQQGPGQDPQFLISFYEKMQSDKGSIPDRFSAQQFSDYHSELNMSSLELGDSALYFCASSRYTNSPLHFGNGTRLTVT.

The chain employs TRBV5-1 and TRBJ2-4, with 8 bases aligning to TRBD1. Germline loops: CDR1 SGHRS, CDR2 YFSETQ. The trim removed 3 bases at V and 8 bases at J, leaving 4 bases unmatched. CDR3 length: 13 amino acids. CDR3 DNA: TGCGCCAGCAGCTCGGACAGGGCGGACATTCAGTACTTC. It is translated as CASSSDRADIQYF.

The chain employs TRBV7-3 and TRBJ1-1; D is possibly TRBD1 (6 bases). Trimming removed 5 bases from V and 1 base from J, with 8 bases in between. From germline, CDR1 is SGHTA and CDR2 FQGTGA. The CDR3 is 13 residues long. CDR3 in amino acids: CASSPTGNTEAFF. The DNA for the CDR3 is TGTGCCAGCAGCCCGACAGGGAACACTGAAGCTTTCTTT.

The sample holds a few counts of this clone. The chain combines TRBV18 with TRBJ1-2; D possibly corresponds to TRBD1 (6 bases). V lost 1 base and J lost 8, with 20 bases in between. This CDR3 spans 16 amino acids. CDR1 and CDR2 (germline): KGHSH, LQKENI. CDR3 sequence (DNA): TGTGCCAGCTCACCACGGGTATCTGGGGGCGGCGGAGGCTACACCTTC. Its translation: CASSPRVSGGGGGYTF.

The CDR3, as DNA: TGTGCCAGCAGTCCCCAGGGGGCGAACAATCAGCCCCAGCATTTT. The encoded protein is CASSPQGANNQPQHF. The rearrangement joins TRBV6-2 or TRBV6-3 to TRBJ1-5, with 8 bases lining up with TRBD1. This CDR3 is built from 15 residues. J was trimmed by 3 bases and V by 5 bases; bases with no gene match: 6. Looked up from germline, CDR1 is MNHEY and CDR2 is SVGEGT.

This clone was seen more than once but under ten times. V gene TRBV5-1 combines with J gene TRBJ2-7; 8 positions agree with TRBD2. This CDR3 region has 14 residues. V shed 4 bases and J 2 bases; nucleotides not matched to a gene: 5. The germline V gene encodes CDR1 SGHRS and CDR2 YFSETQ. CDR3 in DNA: TGCGCCAGCAGCCTTAGCGGGGTACCCTACGAGCAGTACTTC. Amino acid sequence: CASSLSGVPYEQYF.

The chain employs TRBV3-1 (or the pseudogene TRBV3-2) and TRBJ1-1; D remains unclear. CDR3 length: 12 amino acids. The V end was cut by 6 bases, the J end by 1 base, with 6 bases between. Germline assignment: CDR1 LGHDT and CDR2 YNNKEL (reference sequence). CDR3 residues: CASRQQNTEAFF. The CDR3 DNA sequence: TGTGCCAGCAGACAGCAGAACACTGAAGCTTTCTTT.

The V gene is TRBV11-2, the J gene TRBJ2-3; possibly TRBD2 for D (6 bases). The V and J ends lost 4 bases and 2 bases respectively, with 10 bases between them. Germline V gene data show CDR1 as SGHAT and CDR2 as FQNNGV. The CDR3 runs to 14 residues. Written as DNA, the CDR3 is TGTGCCAGCAGCTCCGGACTATTCACAGATACGCAGTATTTT. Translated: CASSSGLFTDTQYF.

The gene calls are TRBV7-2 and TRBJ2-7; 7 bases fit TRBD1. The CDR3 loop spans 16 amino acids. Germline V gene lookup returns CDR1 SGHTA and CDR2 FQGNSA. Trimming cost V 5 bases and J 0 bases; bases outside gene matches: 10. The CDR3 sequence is CASSRAGGLTSYEQYF. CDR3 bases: TGTGCCAGCAGCCGTGCAGGGGGATTAACCTCCTACGAGCAGTACTTC.

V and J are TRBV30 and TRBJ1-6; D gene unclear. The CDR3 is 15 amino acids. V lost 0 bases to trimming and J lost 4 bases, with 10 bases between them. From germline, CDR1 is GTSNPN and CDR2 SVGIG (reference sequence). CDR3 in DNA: TGTGCCTGGAGTGTTTCAGGAAATTATAATTCACCCCTCCACTTT. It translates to CAWSVSGNYNSPLHF.

The CDR3 DNA reads TGTGCCAGCAGCGGCAGGTTCCTCGGAAAACTGTTTTTT. As protein: CASSGRFLGKLFF. V gene TRBV7-9 combines with J gene TRBJ1-4; D uncertain. The V and J ends lost 5 bases and 10 bases respectively, with 14 bases between them. The CDR3 is 13 residues long. Germline CDR1 SEHNR, CDR2 FQNEAQ (reference sequence).

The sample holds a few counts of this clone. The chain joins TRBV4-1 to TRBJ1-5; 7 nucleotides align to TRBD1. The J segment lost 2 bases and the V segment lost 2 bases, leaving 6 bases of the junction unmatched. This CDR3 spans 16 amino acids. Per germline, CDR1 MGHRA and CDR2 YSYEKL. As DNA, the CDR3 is TGCGCCAGCAGCCAAACAGGGGAAATTGGCAATCAGCCCCAGCATTTT. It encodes CASSQTGEIGNQPQHF.

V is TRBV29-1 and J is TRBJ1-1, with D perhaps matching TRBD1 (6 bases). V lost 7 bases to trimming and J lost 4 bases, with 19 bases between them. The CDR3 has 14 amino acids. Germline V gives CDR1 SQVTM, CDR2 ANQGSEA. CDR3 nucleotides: TGCAGCGGAAAGAAACAGGGTCGGGGCACTGAAGCTTTCTTT. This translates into CSGKKQGRGTEAFF.